Presented here are 8 T cell receptor beta chains from one specimen sequenced in a study of monozygotic twins with inflammatory bowel disease. TCRdb re-called the 5' RACE reads; every CDR3 protein appears as one record, without DNA. The sample features 300,000 to 400,000 distinct CDR3 sequences, with 2.6% in its top ten. The specimen was blood. The receptor set was obtained from a human donor with ulcerative colitis or Crohn's disease, or a healthy co-twin of an affected twin (not recorded which).

The chain is built from TRBV29-1 and TRBJ2-2; TCRdb's D call, TRBD1, is unchecked because there is no DNA. This CDR3 spans 12 amino acids. Germline V gene data show CDR1 as SQVTM and CDR2 as ANQGSEA. The CDR3 region is CSGGTVTGELFF.

The rearrangement links TRBV7-2 to TRBJ2-1; TCRdb calls TRBD2, which cannot be checked without DNA. Germline values: CDR1 SGHTA, CDR2 FQGNSA. CDR3 length: 15 residues. CDR3 sequence reads: CASSEPGLGVYEQFF.

The chain is built from TRBV27 and TRBJ1-4; TCRdb designates TRBD1, a call that cannot be tested without DNA. In germline, CDR1 is MNHEY, CDR2 SMNVEV (reference sequence). The CDR3 runs 14 residues. The CDR3 is CASSLSGGGEKLFF. Together with reference TRBV27 and TRBJ1-4, the CDR3 gives the full variable domain: EAQVTQNPRYLITVTGKKLTVTCSQNMNHEYMSWYRQDPGLGLRQIYYSMNVEVTDKGDVPEGYKVSRKEKRNFPLILESPSPNQTSLYFCASSLSGGGEKLFFGSGTQLSVL.

The J gene is TRBJ1-1, the V gene TRBV4-1. CDR1 is MGHRA, CDR2 YSYEKL, per germline. The CDR3 is 17 amino acids. The CDR3 region is CASSQREETSDPTEAFF.

The chain has TRBV11-2 and TRBJ2-1; the D call of TRBD2 rests on TCRdb alone, since no DNA is present to check it. The CDR3 runs 16 residues. Per the germline V gene, CDR1 is SGHAT and CDR2 is FQNNGV. The CDR3 region is CASRGVAGESYNEQFF.

The chain recombines TRBV4-1 with TRBJ2-7; TCRdb reports TRBD2, a call that lacks DNA to check it against. The CDR3 is 17 residues long. Germline CDR1 and CDR2: MGHRA and YSYEKL. The CDR3 reads CASSQGTSGGARYEQYF.

The chain links TRBV18 to TRBJ2-4; TCRdb reports TRBD2, a call that lacks DNA to check it against. CDR3 length equals 15 residues. In germline, CDR1 is KGHSH, CDR2 LQKENI. The CDR3 spells CASLPGGKAKNIQYF.

The gene calls are TRBV6-5 and TRBJ2-7; TCRdb outputs TRBD1, but without DNA this stays unchecked. The CDR3 runs to 15 residues. CDR1 and CDR2 from the germline V gene are MNHEY and SVGAGI. The CDR3: CASSYSGTGNYEQYF.